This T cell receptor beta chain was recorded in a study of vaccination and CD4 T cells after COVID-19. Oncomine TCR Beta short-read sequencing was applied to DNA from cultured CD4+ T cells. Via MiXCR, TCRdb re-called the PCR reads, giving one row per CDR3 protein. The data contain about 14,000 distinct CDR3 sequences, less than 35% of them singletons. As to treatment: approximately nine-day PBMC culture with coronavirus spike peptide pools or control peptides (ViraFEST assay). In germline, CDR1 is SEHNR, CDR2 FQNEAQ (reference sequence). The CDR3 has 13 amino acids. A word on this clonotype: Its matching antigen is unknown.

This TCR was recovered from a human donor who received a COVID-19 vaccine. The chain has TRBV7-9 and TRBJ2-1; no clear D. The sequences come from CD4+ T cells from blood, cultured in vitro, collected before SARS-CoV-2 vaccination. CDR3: CAATLGSENEQFF. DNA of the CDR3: TGTGCAGCGACCCTCGGGTCTGAGAATGAGCAGTTCTTC.